This T cell receptor beta chain was recovered during a study of blood T cell repertoires in COVID-19. On the study more broadly: Some COVID-19 samples were acute and others convalescent; all came from the United States, Italy and Spain. In each case, the material was cDNA or gDNA derived from T cells, B-cell-depleted T cells, or PBMCs.

Authors' methods: Quantification of nucleated cells was approximated via reference gene primer amplification. TCRdb's table, derived via immunoSEQ multiplex PCR, lists solely in-frame clones and lacks some. V, J and clone size reflect that table, while D and trimming were determined from the DNA. The profile shows about 230,000 clones, approximately 90% of them singletons. The sample comprised peripheral blood. This receptor was identified in a man aged 45-65 years with COVID-19, enrolled during active disease.

The CDR3 sequence: CASSKTGASGNTIYF. The CDR3 DNA reads as TGTGCCAGTAGTAAAACAGGGGCCTCTGGAAACACCATATATTTT. The chain has TRBV19 and TRBJ1-3; 7 bases fit TRBD1. The germline V gene encodes CDR1 LNHDA and CDR2 SQIVND (reference sequence). Losses at the gene ends were 4 bases for V and 0 bases for J; bases not matched to a gene: 3. The CDR3 has 15 amino acids.